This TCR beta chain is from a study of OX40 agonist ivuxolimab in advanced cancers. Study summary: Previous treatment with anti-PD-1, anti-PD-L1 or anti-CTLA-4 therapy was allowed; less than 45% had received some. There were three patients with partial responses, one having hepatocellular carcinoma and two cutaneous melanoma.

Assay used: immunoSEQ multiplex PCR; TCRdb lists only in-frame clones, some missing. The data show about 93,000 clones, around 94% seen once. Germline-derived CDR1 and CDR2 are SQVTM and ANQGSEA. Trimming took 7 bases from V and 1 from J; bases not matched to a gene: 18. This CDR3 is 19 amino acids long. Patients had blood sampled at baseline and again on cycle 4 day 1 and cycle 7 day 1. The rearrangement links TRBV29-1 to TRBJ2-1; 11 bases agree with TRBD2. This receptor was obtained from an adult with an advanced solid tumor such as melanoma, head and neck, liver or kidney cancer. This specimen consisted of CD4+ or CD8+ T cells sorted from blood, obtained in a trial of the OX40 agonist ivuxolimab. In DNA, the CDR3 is TGCAGCGGTTTTCCCGTTCCGGGACTAGCGGAGGGATCCTACAATGAGCAGTTCTTC. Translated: CSGFPVPGLAEGSYNEQFF.